This T cell receptor (beta chain) stems from a study of OX40 agonist ivuxolimab in advanced cancers. Study at large: Patients were dosed with the agonistic anti-OX40 (CD134) antibody ivuxolimab.

The CDR3 spans 15 residues. Germline V CDR1 and CDR2: SNHLY, FYNNEI. The junction had 8 bases not matched to a gene; V was cut back by 5 bases and J by 7 bases. Notes on the study in general: Circulating CD4+ and CD8+ T cells showed clonal expansion by week 6 at 0.1 to 3.0 mg/kg.

Libraries were prepared by immunoSEQ multiplex PCR; TCRdb keeps only in-frame clonotypes and omits some of them. This table holds more than 40,000 clones, around nine tenths found once. About this clone: Its antigen is not known.

This sample comprised CD4+ or CD8+ T cells sorted from blood, obtained in a trial of the OX40 agonist ivuxolimab. V usage is TRBV2 and J usage is TRBJ2-2; 9 nucleotides match TRBD1. The sequence came from an adult with an advanced solid tumor such as melanoma, head and neck, liver or kidney cancer. The CDR3 reads CASSQRTGDVGELFF. For the CDR3, the DNA is TGTGCCAGCAGTCAAAGGACAGGGGATGTCGGGGAGCTGTTTTTT.